This T cell receptor beta chain was captured by sequencing in a study of blood T cells in healthy people across ages. As for the study in general: Capture via template switching afforded approximately one barcoded beta molecule per two T cells. Study-level points and caveats: Versus aged donors, long-lived donors had higher diversity and more naive CD4+ cells.

A second PCR of about 6 to 12 cycles used a sample-barcoded 5' primer and a J-beta primer mix. TCRdb redid the calling of the 5' RACE reads with MiXCR, one entry per CDR3 protein. The repertoire holds over 700,000 distinct CDR3 sequences, with around half as singletons. The length of the CDR3 is 15 residues. The germline V gene has CDR1 MNHEY and CDR2 SMNVEV (reference sequence). As regards this clonotype: The target antigen is unknown.

This sequence originates from a man older than 75 in good health. The gene calls are TRBV27 and TRBJ2-4, with D possibly matching TRBD1 (5 bases). The J call may be faulty, since TRBJ2-7 better matches the DNA end. The specimen was blood. Here the CDR3 reads CASSFSQGGGYEQYF. In DNA form, the CDR3 reads TGTGCCAGCAGTTTTAGTCAGGGTGGTGGCTACGAGCAGTACTTC.